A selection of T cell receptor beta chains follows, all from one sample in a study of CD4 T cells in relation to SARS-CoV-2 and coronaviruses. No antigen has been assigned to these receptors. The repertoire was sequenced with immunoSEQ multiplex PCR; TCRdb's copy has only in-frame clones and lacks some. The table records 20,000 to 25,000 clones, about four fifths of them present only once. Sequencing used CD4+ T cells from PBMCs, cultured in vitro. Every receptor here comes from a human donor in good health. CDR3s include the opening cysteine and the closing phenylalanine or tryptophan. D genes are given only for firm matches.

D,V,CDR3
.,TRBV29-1,CSVGSVGGYGYTF
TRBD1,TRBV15,CATSKQGLGETQYF
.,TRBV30,CAWSRVSGAGQPQHF
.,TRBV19,CASSIMVANEKLFF
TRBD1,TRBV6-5,CASRGGQGNQPQHF
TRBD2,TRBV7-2,CASSLGLGGRATGELFF
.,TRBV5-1,CASSLGVTLYDYNEQFF
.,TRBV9,CASSVATRGNEQFF
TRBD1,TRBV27,CASRDTGGTEAFF
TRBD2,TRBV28,CASSLNRAGGSDTQYF
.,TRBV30,CAWSRQLSYEQYF
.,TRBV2,CASSAREIWYNEQFF
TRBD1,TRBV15,CATRTGQGTDTF
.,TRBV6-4,CASSDSGGGYTF
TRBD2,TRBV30,CAWSVSGREVSEQYF
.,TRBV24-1,CATSGGQYSNQPQHF
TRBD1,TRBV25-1,CASSEGGTGGPYGYTF
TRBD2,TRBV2,CASRRERDYEQYF
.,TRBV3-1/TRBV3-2,CASRQANTEAFF
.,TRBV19,CASSIRAPYSGNTIYF
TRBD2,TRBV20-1,CSASPRASGRALGRNEQFF
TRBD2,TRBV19,CATSGRSYEQYF
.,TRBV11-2,CASSSLKDTGELFF
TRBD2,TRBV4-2,CASSQDPSGKETQYF
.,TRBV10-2,CASSEPGGGNTIYF
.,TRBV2,CASSETGFRNTIYF
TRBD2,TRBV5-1,CASSLFTGLADNEQFF
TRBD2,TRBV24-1,CATSDGGRGANVLTF
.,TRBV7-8,CASSRSDRNTIYF
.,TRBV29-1,CSVEDRTGVPNEQYF
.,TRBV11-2,CASSLDRAHEQYF
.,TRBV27,CASRHRGSSYNEQFF
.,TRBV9,CASSPGDIRSYEQYF
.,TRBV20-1,CSASTGRAWPETQYF
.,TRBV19,CASSIPTSWNTIYF
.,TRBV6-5,CASSYGKEASGNTIYF
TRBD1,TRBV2,CASSGGPGQGGETQYF
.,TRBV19,CASSMWDTEAFF
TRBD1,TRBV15,CATSMGQGEEKLFF
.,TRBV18,CASFPRQAVEMNYGYTF
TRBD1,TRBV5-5,CASTGQGLTEAFF
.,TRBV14,CASSQVGIRGEKLFF
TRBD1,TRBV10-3,CAISGSTGKIHEQYF
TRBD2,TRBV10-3,CATLAGSGGLGTQYF
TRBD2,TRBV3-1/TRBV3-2,CASSQERLAGFGSYNEQFF